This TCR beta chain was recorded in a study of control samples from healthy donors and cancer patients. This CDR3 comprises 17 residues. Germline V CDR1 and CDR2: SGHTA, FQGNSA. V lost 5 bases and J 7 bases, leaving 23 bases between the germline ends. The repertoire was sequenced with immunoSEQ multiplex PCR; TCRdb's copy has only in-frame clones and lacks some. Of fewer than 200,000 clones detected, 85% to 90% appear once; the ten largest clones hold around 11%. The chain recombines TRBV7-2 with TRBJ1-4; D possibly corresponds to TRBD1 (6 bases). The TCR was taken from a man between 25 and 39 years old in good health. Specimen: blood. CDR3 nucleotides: TGTGCCAGCAGCCAGACCGGGGATACAGGGTGGGGTGAAAAACTGTTTTTT. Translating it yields CASSQTGDTGWGEKLFF.